This T cell receptor beta chain was obtained from a study of shared clonotypes between healthy human individuals. Recent vaccinations or acute infections were absent in the healthy HIV-negative adult donors. Produced via immunoSEQ multiplex PCR; TCRdb's table is partial and in-frame only. This table has hundreds of thousands of clones, approximately 77% appearing once. CDR1 SGHRS and CDR2 YFSETQ come from the germline V gene. V was shortened by 4 bases and J by 4 bases, with 14 bases between the two germline ends. The CDR3 covers 14 residues. The sequenced sample consisted of PBMCs. The clonotype originates from a woman aged 40 to 50 in good health. Some clones in this sample may be carry-over from other donors' samples. The chain couples TRBV5-1 to TRBJ2-5; D uncertain. CDR3 residues: CASSIDTLRETQYF. The CDR3 nucleotides are TGCGCCAGCAGCATCGACACGCTGCGAGAGACCCAGTACTTC.